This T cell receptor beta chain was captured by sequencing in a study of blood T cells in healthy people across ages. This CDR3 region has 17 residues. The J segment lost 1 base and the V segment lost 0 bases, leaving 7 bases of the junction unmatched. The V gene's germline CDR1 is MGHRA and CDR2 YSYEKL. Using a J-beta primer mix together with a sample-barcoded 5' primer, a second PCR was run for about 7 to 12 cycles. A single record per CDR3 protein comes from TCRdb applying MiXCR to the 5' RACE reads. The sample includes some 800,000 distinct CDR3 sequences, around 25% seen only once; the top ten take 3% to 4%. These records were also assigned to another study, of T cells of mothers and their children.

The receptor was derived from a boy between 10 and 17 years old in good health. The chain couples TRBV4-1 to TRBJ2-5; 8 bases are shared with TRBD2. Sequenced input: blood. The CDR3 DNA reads TGCGCCAGCAGCCAAGATCTAGCGGGTGGGATCCAAGAGACCCAGTACTTC. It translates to CASSQDLAGGIQETQYF.